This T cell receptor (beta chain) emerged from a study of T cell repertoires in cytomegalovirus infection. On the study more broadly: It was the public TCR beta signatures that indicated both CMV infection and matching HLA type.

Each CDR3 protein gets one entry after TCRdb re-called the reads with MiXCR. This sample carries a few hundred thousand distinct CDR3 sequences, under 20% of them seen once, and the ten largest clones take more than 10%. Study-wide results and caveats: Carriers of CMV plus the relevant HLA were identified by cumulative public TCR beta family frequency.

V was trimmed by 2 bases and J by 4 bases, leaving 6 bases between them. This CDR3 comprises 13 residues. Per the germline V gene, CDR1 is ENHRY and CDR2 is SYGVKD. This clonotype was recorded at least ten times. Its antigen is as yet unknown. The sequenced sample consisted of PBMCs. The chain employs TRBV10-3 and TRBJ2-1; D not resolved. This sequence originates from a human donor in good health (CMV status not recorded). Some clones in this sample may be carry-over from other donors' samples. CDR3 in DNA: TGTGCCATCAGTGAGCTGGAGTACAATGAGCAGTTCTTC. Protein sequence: CAISELEYNEQFF.